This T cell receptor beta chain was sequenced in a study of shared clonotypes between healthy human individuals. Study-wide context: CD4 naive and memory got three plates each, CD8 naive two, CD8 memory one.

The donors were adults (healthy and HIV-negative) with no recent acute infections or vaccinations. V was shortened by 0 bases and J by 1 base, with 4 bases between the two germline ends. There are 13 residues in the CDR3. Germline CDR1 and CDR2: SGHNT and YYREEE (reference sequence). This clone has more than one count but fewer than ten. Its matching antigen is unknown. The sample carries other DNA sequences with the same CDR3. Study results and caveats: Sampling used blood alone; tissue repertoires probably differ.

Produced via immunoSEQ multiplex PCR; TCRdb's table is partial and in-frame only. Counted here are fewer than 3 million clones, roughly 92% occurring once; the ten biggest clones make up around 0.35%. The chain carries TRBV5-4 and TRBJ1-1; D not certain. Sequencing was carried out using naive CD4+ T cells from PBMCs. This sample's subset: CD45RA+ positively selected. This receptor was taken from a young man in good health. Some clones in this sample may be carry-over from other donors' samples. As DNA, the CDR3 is TGTGCCAGCAGCTTGGATCCGAACACTGAAGCTTTCTTT. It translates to CASSLDPNTEAFF.